The present T cell receptor (beta chain) was sequenced within a study of T cells after yellow fever vaccination. Regarding this clonotype: What it binds is unknown.

Findings and caveats of the study: Only a small proportion of the clonotypes turned up in both the CD4 and the CD8 compartments, likely arising from convergent recombination. Weaker overall, the secondary response nonetheless peaked faster (day 5 versus 15). In post-booster samples, most primary-vaccination clones reappeared (96% CD4, 70% to 90% CD8).

Production of TCR cDNA was by 5'RACE template switching, which also added a universal primer site and UMIs. TCRdb reprocessed the 5' RACE reads via MiXCR and lists one record per CDR3 protein. Found here are fewer than 650,000 distinct CDR3 sequences, about a fifth of them singletons; the top ten hold roughly 16%. The source is a man younger than 35 who received the YFV17D yellow fever vaccine. The sample here was PBMCs, taken roughly 20 days after the first yellow fever vaccination.

This chain's CDR3 is CASSYRLAGGPSSTDTQYF. The CDR3 bases are TGTGCCAGCAGTTACCGACTAGCGGGGGGACCTTCTAGCACAGATACGCAGTATTTT. The rearrangement uses TRBV6-2 or TRBV6-3 and TRBJ2-3; 13 positions agree with TRBD2. The CDR3 has 19 residues. Germline-derived CDR1 and CDR2 are MNHEY and SVGEGT. V dropped 2 bases and J dropped 0; count of bases not matched to a gene: 8.